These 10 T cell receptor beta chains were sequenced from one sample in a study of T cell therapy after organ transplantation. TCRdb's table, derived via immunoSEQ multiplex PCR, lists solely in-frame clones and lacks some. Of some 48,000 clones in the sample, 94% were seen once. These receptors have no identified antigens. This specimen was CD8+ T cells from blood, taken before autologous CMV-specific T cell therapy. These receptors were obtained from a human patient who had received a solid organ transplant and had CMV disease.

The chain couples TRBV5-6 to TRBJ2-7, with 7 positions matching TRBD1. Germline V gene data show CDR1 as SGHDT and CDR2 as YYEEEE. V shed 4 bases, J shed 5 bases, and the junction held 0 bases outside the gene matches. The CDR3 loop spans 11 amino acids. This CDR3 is CASSDRDEQYF. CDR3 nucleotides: TGTGCCAGCAGCGACAGGGACGAGCAGTACTTC.

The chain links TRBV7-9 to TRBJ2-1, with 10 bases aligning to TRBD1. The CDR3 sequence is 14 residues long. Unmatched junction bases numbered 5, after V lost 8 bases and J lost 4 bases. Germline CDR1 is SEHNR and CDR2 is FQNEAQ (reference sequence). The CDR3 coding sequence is TGTGCCAGCTCTGGGACAGGGGATTACAATGAGCAGTTCTTC. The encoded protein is CASSGTGDYNEQFF.

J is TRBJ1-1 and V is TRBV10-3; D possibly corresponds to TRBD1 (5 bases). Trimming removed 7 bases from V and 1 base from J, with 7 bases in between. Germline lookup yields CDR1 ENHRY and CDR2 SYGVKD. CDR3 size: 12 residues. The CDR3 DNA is TGTGCCATCACCACAGGGAACACTGAAGCTTTCTTT. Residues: CAITTGNTEAFF.

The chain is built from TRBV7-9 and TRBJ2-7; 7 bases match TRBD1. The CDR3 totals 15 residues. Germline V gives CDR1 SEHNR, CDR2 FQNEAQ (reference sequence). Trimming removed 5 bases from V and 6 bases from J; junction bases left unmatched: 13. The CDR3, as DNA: TGTGCCAGCAGCCCAGGGGGTGGCCGAAAAATCGAGCAGTACTTC. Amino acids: CASSPGGGRKIEQYF.

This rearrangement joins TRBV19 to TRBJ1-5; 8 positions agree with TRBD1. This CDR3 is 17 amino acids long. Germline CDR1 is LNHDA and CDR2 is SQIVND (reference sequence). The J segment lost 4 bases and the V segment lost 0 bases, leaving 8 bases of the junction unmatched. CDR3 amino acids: CASSIDRQGQFNQPQHF. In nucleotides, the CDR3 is TGTGCCAGTAGTATAGACCGACAGGGGCAATTTAATCAGCCCCAGCATTTT.

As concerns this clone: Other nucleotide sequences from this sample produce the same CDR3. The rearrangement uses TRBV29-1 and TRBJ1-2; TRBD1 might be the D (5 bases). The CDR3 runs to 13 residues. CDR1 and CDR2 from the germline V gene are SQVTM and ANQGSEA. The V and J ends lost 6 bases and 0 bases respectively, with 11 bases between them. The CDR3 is CSVQTDSNYGYTF. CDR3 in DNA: TGCAGCGTCCAGACAGATTCTAACTATGGCTACACCTTC.

CDR3 loop: CASSSRQETQYF. CDR3 DNA sequence: TGTGCCAGCAGCTCGAGACAAGAGACCCAGTACTTC. The chain links TRBV11-2 to TRBJ2-5; unclear D gene. CDR1 is SGHAT and CDR2 is FQNNGV in the germline V gene. V was cut by 4 bases and J by 2 bases, with 5 bases left in between. This CDR3 contains 12 residues.

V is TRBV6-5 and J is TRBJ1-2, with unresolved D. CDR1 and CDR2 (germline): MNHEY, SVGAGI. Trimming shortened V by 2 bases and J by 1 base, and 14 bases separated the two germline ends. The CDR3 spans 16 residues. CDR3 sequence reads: CASSYTPEDLNYGYTF. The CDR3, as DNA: TGTGCCAGCAGTTACACACCGGAGGACCTTAACTATGGCTACACCTTC.

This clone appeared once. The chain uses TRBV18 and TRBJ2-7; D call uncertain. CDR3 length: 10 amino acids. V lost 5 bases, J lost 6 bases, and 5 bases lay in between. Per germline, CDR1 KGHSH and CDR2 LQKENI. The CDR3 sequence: CASSVSEQYF. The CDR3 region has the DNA TGTGCCAGCTCAGTAAGCGAGCAGTACTTC.

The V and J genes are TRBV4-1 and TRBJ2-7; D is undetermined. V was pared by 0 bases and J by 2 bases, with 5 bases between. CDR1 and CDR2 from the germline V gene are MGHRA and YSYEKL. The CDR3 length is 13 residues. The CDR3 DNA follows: TGCGCCAGCAGCCAAGAGGCTACCTACGAGCAGTACTTC. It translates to CASSQEATYEQYF.